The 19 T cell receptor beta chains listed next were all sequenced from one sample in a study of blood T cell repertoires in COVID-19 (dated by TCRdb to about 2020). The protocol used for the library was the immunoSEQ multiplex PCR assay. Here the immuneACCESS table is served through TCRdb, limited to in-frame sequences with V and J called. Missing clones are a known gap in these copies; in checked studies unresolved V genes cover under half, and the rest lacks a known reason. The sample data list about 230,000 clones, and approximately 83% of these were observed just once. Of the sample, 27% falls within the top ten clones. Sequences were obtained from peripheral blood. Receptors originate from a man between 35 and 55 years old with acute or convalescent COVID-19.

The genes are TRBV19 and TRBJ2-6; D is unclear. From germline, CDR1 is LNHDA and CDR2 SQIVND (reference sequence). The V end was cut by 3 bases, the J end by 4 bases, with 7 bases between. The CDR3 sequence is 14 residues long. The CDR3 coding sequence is TGTGCCAGTAGTATCCTGACAGGGGCCAACGTCCTGACTTTC. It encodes CASSILTGANVLTF.

The CDR3 protein is CASSKRLAGGSGANVLTF. The DNA for the CDR3 is TGTGCCAGCAGCAAGAGACTAGCGGGAGGTTCTGGGGCCAACGTCCTGACTTTC. The chain combines TRBV5-6 with TRBJ2-6, with TRBD2 identical over 13 bases. Germline CDR1 is SGHDT and CDR2 is YYEEEE. Losses at the gene ends were 4 bases for V and 1 base for J; bases not matched to a gene: 5. The CDR3 spans 18 residues. Together with reference TRBV5-6 and TRBJ2-6, the CDR3 gives the full variable domain: DAGVTQSPTHLIKTRGQQVTLRCSPKSGHDTVSWYQQALGQGPQFIFQYYEEEERQRGNFPDRFSGHQFPNYSSELNVNALLLGDSALYLCASSKRLAGGSGANVLTFGAGSRLTVL.

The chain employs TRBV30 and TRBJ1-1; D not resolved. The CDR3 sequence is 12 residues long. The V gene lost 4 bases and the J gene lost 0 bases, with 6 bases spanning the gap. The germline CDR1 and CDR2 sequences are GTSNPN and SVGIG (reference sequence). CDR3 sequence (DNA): TGTGCCTGGAAGCGAGTGAACACTGAAGCTTTCTTT. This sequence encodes CAWKRVNTEAFF. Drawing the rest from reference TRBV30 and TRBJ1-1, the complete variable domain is SQTIHQWPATLVQPVGSPLSLECTVEGTSNPNLYWYRQAAGRGLQLLFYSVGIGQISSEVPQNLSASRPQDRQFILSSKKLLLSDSGFYLCAWKRVNTEAFFGQGTRLTVV.

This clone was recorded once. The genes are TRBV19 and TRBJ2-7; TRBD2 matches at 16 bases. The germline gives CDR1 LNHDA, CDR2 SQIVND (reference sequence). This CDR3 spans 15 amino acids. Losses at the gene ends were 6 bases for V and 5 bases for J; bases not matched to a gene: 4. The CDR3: CASRGLAGGEDEQYF. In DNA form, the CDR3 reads TGTGCCAGTAGGGGACTAGCGGGAGGGGAGGACGAGCAGTACTTC. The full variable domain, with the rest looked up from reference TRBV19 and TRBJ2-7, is DGGITQSPKYLFRKEGQNVTLSCEQNLNHDAMYWYRQDPGQGLRLIYYSQIVNDFQKGDIAEGYSVSREKKESFPLTVTSAQKNPTAFYLCASRGLAGGEDEQYFGPGTRLTVT.

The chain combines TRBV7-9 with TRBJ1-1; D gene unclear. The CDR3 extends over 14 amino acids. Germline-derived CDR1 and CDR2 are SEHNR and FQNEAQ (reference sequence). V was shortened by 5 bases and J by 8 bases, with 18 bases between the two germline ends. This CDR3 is CASSRDGNRREAFF. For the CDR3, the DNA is TGTGCCAGCAGCCGAGACGGTAATCGCAGGGAAGCTTTCTTT.

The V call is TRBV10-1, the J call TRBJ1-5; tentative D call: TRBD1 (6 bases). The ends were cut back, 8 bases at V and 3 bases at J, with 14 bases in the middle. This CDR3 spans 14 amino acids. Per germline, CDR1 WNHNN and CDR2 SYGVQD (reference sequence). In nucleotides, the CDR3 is TGCGCCAGCGGGGACAAAGGTTCCAATCAGCCCCAGCATTTT. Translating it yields CASGDKGSNQPQHF.

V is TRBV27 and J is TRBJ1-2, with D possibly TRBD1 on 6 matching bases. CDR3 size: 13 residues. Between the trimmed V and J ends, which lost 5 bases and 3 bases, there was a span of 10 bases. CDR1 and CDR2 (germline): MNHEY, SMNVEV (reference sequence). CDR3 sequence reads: CASSMTGYYGYTF. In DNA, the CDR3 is TGTGCCAGCAGTATGACAGGCTACTATGGCTACACCTTC.

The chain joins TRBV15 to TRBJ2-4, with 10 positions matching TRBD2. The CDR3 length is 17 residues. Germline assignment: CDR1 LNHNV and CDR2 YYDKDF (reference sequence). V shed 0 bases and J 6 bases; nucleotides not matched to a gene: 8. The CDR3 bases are TGTGCCACCAGCAGAGAGGCTAGCGGGAGAGGGGGAAACATTCAGTACTTC. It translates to CATSREASGRGGNIQYF.

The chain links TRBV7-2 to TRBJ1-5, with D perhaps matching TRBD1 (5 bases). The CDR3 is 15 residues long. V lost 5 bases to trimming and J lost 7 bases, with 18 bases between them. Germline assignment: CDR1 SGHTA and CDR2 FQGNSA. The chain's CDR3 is CASSPRGEGSQPQHF. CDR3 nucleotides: TGTGCCAGCAGCCCCCGAGGGGAGGGGAGCCAGCCCCAGCATTTT.

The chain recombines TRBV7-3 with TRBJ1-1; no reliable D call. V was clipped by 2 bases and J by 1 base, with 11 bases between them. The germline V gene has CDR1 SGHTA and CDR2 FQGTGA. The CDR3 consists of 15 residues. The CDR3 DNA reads TGTGCCAGCAGCTTATATGGCGGGGAGAACACTGAAGCTTTCTTT. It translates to CASSLYGGENTEAFF.

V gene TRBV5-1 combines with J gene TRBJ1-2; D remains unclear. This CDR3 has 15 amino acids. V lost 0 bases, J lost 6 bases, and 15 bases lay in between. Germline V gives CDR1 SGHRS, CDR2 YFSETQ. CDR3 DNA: TGCGCCAGCAGCTTGGAACGAGTGGACTGGGATGGCTACACCTTC. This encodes CASSLERVDWDGYTF.

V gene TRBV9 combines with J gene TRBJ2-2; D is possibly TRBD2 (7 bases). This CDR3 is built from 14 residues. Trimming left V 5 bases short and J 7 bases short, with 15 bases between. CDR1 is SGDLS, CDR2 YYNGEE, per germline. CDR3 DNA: TGTGCCAGCAGAAAAAGGGGGGGACACGGGGAGCTGTTTTTT. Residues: CASRKRGGHGELFF.

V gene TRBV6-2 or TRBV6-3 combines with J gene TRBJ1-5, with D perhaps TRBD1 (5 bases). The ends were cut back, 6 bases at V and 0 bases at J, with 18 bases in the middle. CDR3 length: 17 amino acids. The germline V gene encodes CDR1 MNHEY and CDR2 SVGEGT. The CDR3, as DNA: TGTGCCAGCAGCACCTCTCCGACAGCCCATAGCAATCAGCCCCAGCATTTT. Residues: CASSTSPTAHSNQPQHF.

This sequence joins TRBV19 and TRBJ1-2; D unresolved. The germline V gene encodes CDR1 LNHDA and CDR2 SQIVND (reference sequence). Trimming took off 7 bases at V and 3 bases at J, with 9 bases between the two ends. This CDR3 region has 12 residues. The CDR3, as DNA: TGTGCCAGTAATGAGGACTACTATGGCTACACCTTC. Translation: CASNEDYYGYTF.

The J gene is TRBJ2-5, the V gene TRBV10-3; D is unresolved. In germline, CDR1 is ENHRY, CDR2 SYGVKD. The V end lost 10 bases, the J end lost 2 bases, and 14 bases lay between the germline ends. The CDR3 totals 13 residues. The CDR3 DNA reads TGTGCCACTCTGGCCCGGGTTCAAGAGACCCAGTACTTC. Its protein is CATLARVQETQYF.

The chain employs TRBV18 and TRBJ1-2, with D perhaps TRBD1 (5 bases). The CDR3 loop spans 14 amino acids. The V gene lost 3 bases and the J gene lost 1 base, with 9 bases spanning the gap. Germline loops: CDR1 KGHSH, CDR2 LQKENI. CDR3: CASSPRGLNYGYTF. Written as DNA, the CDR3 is TGTGCCAGCTCACCTAGGGGACTTAACTATGGCTACACCTTC.

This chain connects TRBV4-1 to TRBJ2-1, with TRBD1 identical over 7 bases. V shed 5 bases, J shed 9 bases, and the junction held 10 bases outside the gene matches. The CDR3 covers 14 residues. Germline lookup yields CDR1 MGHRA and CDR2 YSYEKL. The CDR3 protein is CASSFGTVAVEQFF. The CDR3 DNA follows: TGCGCCAGCAGCTTTGGGACAGTCGCGGTTGAGCAGTTCTTC.

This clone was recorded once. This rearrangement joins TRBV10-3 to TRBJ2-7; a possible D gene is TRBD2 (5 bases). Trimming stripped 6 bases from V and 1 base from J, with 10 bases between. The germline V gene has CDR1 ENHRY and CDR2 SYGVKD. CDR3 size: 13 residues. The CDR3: CAISLGDSYEQYF. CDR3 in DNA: TGTGCCATCAGCCTCGGGGATTCCTACGAGCAGTACTTC.

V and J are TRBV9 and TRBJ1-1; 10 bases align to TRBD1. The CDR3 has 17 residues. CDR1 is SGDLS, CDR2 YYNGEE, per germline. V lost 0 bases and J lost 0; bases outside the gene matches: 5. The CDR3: CASSVATGTGVNTEAFF. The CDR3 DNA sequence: TGTGCCAGCAGCGTAGCTACCGGGACAGGGGTGAACACTGAAGCTTTCTTT.